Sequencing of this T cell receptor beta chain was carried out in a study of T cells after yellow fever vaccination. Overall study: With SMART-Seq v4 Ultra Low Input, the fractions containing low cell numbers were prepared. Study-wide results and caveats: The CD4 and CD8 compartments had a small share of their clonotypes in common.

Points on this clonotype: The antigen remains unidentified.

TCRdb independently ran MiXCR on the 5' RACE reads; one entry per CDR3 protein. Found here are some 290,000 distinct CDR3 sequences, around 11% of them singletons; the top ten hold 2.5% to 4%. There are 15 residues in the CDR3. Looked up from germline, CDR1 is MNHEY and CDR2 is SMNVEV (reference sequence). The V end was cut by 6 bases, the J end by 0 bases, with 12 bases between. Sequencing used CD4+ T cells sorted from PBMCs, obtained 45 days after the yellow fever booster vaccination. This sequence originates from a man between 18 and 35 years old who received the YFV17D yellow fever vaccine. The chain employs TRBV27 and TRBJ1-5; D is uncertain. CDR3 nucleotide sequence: TGTGCCAGCAGCCTTACACCATATAGCAATCAGCCCCAGCATTTT. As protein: CASSLTPYSNQPQHF.